This T cell receptor beta chain was captured in a study of Ad26.COV2.S vaccination and SARS-CoV-2 variants. V gave up 3 bases and J gave up 5 bases, with 11 bases separating them. Germline loops: CDR1 KGHSH, CDR2 LQKENI. This CDR3 region has 14 residues. The repertoire was sequenced with immunoSEQ multiplex PCR; TCRdb's copy has only in-frame clones and lacks some. Among more than 300,000 clones listed, approximately 90% were seen once. Study results and caveats: The authors reported substantial breadth in spike-specific CD8+ and CD4+ T cell responses after vaccination.

Comments on this clone: Its cognate antigen is unknown.

Stated treatment: approximately 18 received Ad26.COV2.S at low or high dose, single or two shots; 5 received placebo; per-sample allocation not given. Day 63 following the first vaccine or placebo injection was when the samples were taken. Wuhan-strain SARS-CoV-2 spike was expressed by the Ad26 vector that made up the vaccine. This TCR came from a person aged 18 to 65 who received the Ad26.COV2.S COVID-19 vaccine or a placebo. J is TRBJ2-1 and V is TRBV18; maybe TRBD2 (5 bases). The specimen comprised peripheral blood, sampled in a trial of Ad26.COV2.S vaccine versus placebo. The CDR3 here is CASSPLALDNEQFF. CDR3 in DNA: TGTGCCAGCTCACCCCTAGCCCTGGACAATGAGCAGTTCTTC.